This T cell receptor (beta chain) originates from a study of blood T cell repertoires in COVID-19. The table came from immunoSEQ multiplex PCR; TCRdb's copy has only in-frame clones and leaves some out. Altogether approximately 66,000 clones are present, roughly 84% being singletons, with the ten largest covering approximately 7%. V lost 3 bases and J lost 4; bases outside the gene matches: 12. The CDR3 runs 18 residues. The germline V gene encodes CDR1 MNHEY and CDR2 SMNVEV (reference sequence). J is TRBJ2-5 and V is TRBV27; 12 nucleotides match TRBD1. Sequenced material: peripheral blood. The receptor's source is a man aged 45-60 years with active COVID-19. The CDR3 DNA follows: TGTGCCAGCAGTTTGAACCGGGACAGGGGGCGGGTTAGAGAGACCCAGTACTTC. It yields the protein CASSLNRDRGRVRETQYF.